Given below is one T cell receptor beta chain in context. This clonotype was found a few times. Its cognate antigen has yet to be identified. A read error may produce the germline difference seen at one junction end. The record originates from a study of CD8+CD57+ T cells in acquired aplastic anemia listed by TCRdb under 2018. About the investigation overall: Extracted DNA from sorted CD4+ and CD8+ cells averaged approximately 3 ug, ranging from roughly 0.17 to 30 ug. CD8+CD57+ expansion was defined as frequency above the mean frequency observed in healthy subjects. The paper as a whole reports these results and caveats: No significant difference in CD8+ Simpson's diversity was found between patients and healthy controls (P=0.060). Around 31 CD8+ CDR3 sequences were shared between patients and controls but appeared highly expressed in patients and within their immunodominant clones.

The CDR3 runs 16 amino acids, cysteine and phenylalanine included. Only the CDR3 part of the read is kept: 48 bases, read in frame from the first base. CDR1 KGHDR and CDR2 SFDVKD were looked up in the germline V gene. Expansion of CD8+CD57+ cells had been shown by flow cytometry in the patients chosen for sequencing. All patients had severe acquired aplastic anemia diagnosed by International Study of Aplastic Anemia and Agranulocytosis and Camitta criteria. Patients had received no therapy at the time of blood sampling. In this study, sorted CD4+ and CD8+ T cells from the blood of healthy subjects and of severe aplastic anemia patients had their TCR repertoires deep-sequenced. In the USA, patient enrollment took place under clinicaltrials.gov protocols 00001620, 01623167, 00001397, 00071045, 00081523 and 00961064. Ficoll-Paque density gradient centrifugation was used to isolate peripheral blood mononuclear cells. Before DNA extraction, CD4+ and CD8+ T cells were sorted with FACS or magnetic beads.

TCR beta VDJ combination and CDR3 sequence profiling used genomic DNA as the template. An Illumina HiSeq 2000 was the platform used for TCR repertoire sequencing. Under the source paper's analysis protocol: TRBV/TRBJ rearrangement plots, CDR3 size and DJ length profiles, and Simpson's diversity index were used to assess repertoires. The most abundant DNA sequence in the deep sequencing data was taken as the immunodominant clone. CDR3 amino acid sequences were screened for sharing across subjects and compared with published repertoires and the VDJdb database. TCRdb cleaned the public reads at Q25 with fastp, built clones with MiXCR and kept in-frame beta chains. Every entry covers one CDR3 protein and lists the most common genes and DNA from its rows. The V and J calls follow TCRdb's processing rather than the paper's. The sample data list 200,000 to 300,000 distinct CDR3 sequences, and 45% to 50% of these were observed just once. The ten top clones hold under 9% of the sample.

The receptor chain draws on TRBV24-1 and TRBJ2-5, with TRBD1 matching 8 junction bases. The source is a human donor with aplastic anemia. Sequencing was done on a sample of sorted CD4+, CD8+, or CD8+CD57+ T cells (not recorded which) from PBMCs. The CDR3 reads as follows: CATSDSEGTGQETQYF. The nucleotide sequence is TGTGCCACCAGTGATTCGGAGGGGACAGGTCAAGAGACCCAATACTTC.